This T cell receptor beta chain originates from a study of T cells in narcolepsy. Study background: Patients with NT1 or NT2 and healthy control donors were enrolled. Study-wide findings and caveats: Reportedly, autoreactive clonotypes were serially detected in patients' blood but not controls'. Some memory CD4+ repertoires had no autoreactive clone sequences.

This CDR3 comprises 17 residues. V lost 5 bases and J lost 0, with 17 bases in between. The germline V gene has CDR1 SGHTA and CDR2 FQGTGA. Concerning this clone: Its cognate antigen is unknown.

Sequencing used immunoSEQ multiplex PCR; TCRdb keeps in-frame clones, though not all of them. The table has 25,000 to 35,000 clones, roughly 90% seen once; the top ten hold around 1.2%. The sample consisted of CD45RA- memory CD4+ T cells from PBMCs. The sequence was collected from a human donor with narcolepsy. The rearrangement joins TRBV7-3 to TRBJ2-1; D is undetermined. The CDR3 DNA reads TGTGCCAGCAGCCTCACGACCGACCCGAGCTCCTACAATGAGCAGTTCTTC. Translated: CASSLTTDPSSYNEQFF.